Presented here are 26 T cell receptor beta chains from one specimen sequenced in a study of blood T cells in healthy people across ages. For the second PCR, which ran for roughly 6 to 12 cycles, a sample-barcoded 5' primer and a J-beta primer mix were used. TCRdb used MiXCR to reprocess the 5' RACE reads, holding one entry per CDR3 protein. The sample comprises 450,000 to 700,000 distinct CDR3 sequences, 27% of which are singletons, and 15% to 20% rests with the top ten. Sequenced material: blood. Source of these receptors: a woman aged 70-85 years in good health.

The genes are TRBV20-1 and TRBJ2-7; 9 positions agree with TRBD2. The CDR3 totals 14 residues. Per the germline V gene, CDR1 is DFQATT and CDR2 is SNEGSKA (reference sequence). The junction had 6 bases not matched to a gene; V was cut back by 6 bases and J by 0 bases. For the CDR3, the DNA is TGCAGTGCGGGGGGACTAGCCCTCTCCTACGAGCAGTACTTC. Translated: CSAGGLALSYEQYF.

This clonotype was observed a few times. V usage is TRBV7-3 and J usage is TRBJ2-3; maybe TRBD1 (6 bases). The CDR3 consists of 14 residues. From germline, CDR1 is SGHTA and CDR2 FQGTGA. V lost 5 bases, J lost 6 bases, and 15 bases lay in between. The CDR3 reads CASSLWGQADTQYF. CDR3 nucleotide sequence: TGTGCCAGCAGCCTTTGGGGGCAGGCGGATACGCAGTATTTT.

This chain links TRBV7-9 with TRBJ1-4, with 10 bases lining up with TRBD1. The CDR3 is made up of 14 amino acids. Germline trimming cut 5 bases from V and 6 bases from J; bases unmatched to any gene: 3. In germline, CDR1 is SEHNR, CDR2 FQNEAQ (reference sequence). CDR3: CASSVTGGDEKLFF. The CDR3 nucleotides read TGTGCCAGCAGCGTGACAGGGGGCGATGAAAAACTGTTTTTT.

The V call is TRBV6-2 or TRBV6-3, the J call TRBJ2-3; TRBD2 matches at 10 bases. The CDR3 runs to 14 residues. Germline V gives CDR1 MNHEY, CDR2 SVGEGT. The J segment lost 2 bases and the V segment lost 10 bases, leaving 6 bases of the junction unmatched. The CDR3, as DNA: TGTGCCACCATCCTAGCGGGGGTCACAGATACGCAGTATTTT. Protein sequence: CATILAGVTDTQYF.

This clonotype was detected once. V usage is TRBV29-1 and J usage is TRBJ2-7; the D gene is possibly TRBD2 (8 bases). Germline CDR1 SQVTM, CDR2 ANQGSEA. Trimming stripped 5 bases from V and 5 bases from J, with 16 bases between. The CDR3 is made up of 13 amino acids. The CDR3 region is CSVREGAKNEQYF. In DNA form, the CDR3 reads TGCAGCGTTCGGGAGGGGGCAAAAAACGAGCAGTACTTC.

The chain is built from TRBV7-2 and TRBJ2-7; D may be TRBD1 (6 bases). The V end lost 2 bases, the J end lost 2 bases, and 16 bases lay between the germline ends. Germline values: CDR1 SGHTA, CDR2 FQGNSA. The CDR3 covers 16 residues. The CDR3 region has the DNA TGTGCCAGCAGCTTAATTGGCAGGGGTCTTGCCTACGAGCAGTACTTC. It translates to CASSLIGRGLAYEQYF.

V gene TRBV27 combines with J gene TRBJ2-4; D gene uncertain. Per the germline V gene, CDR1 is MNHEY and CDR2 is SMNVEV (reference sequence). CDR3 length equals 14 residues. The V end was cut by 5 bases, the J end by 8 bases, with 16 bases between. The CDR3: CASSQTWGVDIQYF. CDR3 nucleotide sequence: TGTGCCAGCAGTCAAACGTGGGGTGTGGACATTCAGTACTTC.

CDR3 in DNA: TGTGCCAGCAGAAAGACAGGGCACACCGGGGAGCTGTTTTTT. Protein sequence: CASRKTGHTGELFF. The chain has TRBV3-1 and TRBJ2-2; TRBD1 aligns across 7 bases. The CDR3 is 14 residues long. Per germline, CDR1 LGHDT and CDR2 YNNKEL (reference sequence). The junction had 4 bases not matched to a gene; V was cut back by 6 bases and J by 3 bases.

This clonotype was seen a few times. The chain recombines TRBV5-1 with TRBJ2-1, with D maybe TRBD1 (6 bases). The germline V gene has CDR1 SGHRS and CDR2 YFSETQ. The germline V and J ends were trimmed by 0 bases and 3 bases, with 10 bases remaining between them. The CDR3 is 15 amino acids. Here the CDR3 DNA reads TGCGCCAGCAGCTTGGTTCCAGGGGACTACAATGAGCAGTTCTTC. It yields the protein CASSLVPGDYNEQFF. The whole variable domain, remainder taken from reference TRBV5-1 and TRBJ2-1, is KAGVTQTPRYLIKTRGQQVTLSCSPISGHRSVSWYQQTPGQGLQFLFEYFSETQRNKGNFPGRFSGRQFSNSRSEMNVSTLELGDSALYLCASSLVPGDYNEQFFGPGTRLTVL.

The chain couples TRBV4-3 to TRBJ2-7; D possibly corresponds to TRBD2 (6 bases). The V gene lost 1 base and the J gene lost 5 bases, with 9 bases spanning the gap. Germline values: CDR1 LGHNA, CDR2 YSLEER. This CDR3 spans 13 amino acids. CDR3 bases: TGCGCCAGCAGCCAAGTAGGAGGGAACGAGCAGTACTTC. As protein: CASSQVGGNEQYF.

The V call is TRBV20-1, the J call TRBJ2-3; D might be TRBD2 (6 bases). The germline V and J ends were trimmed by 6 bases and 3 bases, with 16 bases remaining between them. Per the germline V gene, CDR1 is DFQATT and CDR2 is SNEGSKA (reference sequence). CDR3 length: 14 amino acids. The CDR3 region is CSARGAGSTDTQYF. In DNA form, the CDR3 reads TGCAGTGCCCGAGGGGCGGGGTCGACAGATACGCAGTATTTT.

This clonotype came up many times. The chain is built from TRBV7-2 and TRBJ1-3, with 7 bases aligning to TRBD1. CDR1 SGHTA and CDR2 FQGNSA come from the germline V gene. The V gene end was trimmed by 4 bases and the J gene end by 1 base; junction bases not matched to a gene: 7. The CDR3 runs 16 residues. CDR3 in amino acids: CASSSQAGGSGNTIYF. The CDR3 bases are TGTGCCAGCAGCTCCCAGGCAGGGGGGTCTGGAAACACCATATATTTT.

This chain uses TRBV5-1 with TRBJ2-3, with D perhaps matching TRBD1 or TRBD2 (6 bases each). Between the trimmed V and J ends, which lost 5 bases and 4 bases, there was a span of 17 bases. Germline CDR1 SGHRS, CDR2 YFSETQ. The CDR3 length is 15 residues. CDR3 coding DNA: TGCGCCAGCAGGACAGGAGGGGTCATCGCAGATACGCAGTATTTT. As protein: CASRTGGVIADTQYF. Filled out from reference TRBV5-1 and TRBJ2-3, the complete variable domain reads KAGVTQTPRYLIKTRGQQVTLSCSPISGHRSVSWYQQTPGQGLQFLFEYFSETQRNKGNFPGRFSGRQFSNSRSEMNVSTLELGDSALYLCASRTGGVIADTQYFGPGTRLTVL.

The chain couples TRBV7-3 to TRBJ1-1, with D possibly TRBD1 on 6 matching bases. Germline V lookup: CDR1 SGHTA, CDR2 FQGTGA. The CDR3 has 15 amino acids. The V end was cut by 5 bases, the J end by 1 base, with 14 bases between. The CDR3 sequence is CASSKGGAGNTEAFF. DNA of the CDR3: TGTGCCAGCAGCAAAGGGGGGGCGGGGAACACTGAAGCTTTCTTT.

V gene TRBV20-1 combines with J gene TRBJ1-1; D unclear. Trimming shortened V by 3 bases and J by 10 bases, and 12 bases separated the two germline ends. Germline V gives CDR1 DFQATT, CDR2 SNEGSKA (reference sequence). This CDR3 is built from 11 residues. This CDR3 is CSARWGDGAFF. The CDR3, as DNA: TGCAGTGCTAGGTGGGGTGACGGAGCTTTCTTT.

This clonotype was seen more than once but under ten times. V and J are TRBV20-1 and TRBJ1-2; TRBD1 matches at 9 bases. The CDR3 extends over 13 amino acids. V lost 0 bases and J lost 6; bases outside the gene matches: 2. The germline V gene encodes CDR1 DFQATT and CDR2 SNEGSKA (reference sequence). CDR3 in amino acids: CSAREGQGDGYTF. The CDR3 DNA follows: TGCAGTGCTAGAGAGGGACAGGGCGATGGCTACACCTTC.

In the case of this clonotype: The junction shows a germline mismatch at one end, possibly a read error. This sequence joins TRBV4-2 and TRBJ1-2, with D perhaps TRBD1 (5 bases). Germline V gene data show CDR1 as LGHNA and CDR2 as YNFKEQ. The CDR3 length is 12 residues. This chain's CDR3 is CASSQEGRGYTF. The CDR3, as DNA: TGTGCCAGCAGCCAAGAAGGGAGGGGCTATACCTTC.

This clonotype was observed a few times. This rearrangement joins TRBV21-1 to TRBJ2-5; the table gives TRBD1 as D, unverified against the DNA. The end of the DNA aligns better with TRBJ2-7, so the J call may be wrong. TRBV21-1 is labeled a pseudogene. CDR3 length: 13 residues. The CDR3 reads CASSRGQKYEQYF. In DNA, the CDR3 is TGTGCCAGCAGCAGGGGACAAAAGTACGAGCAGTACTTC.

The rearrangement links TRBV6-2 or TRBV6-3 to TRBJ1-5; D is unclear. V lost 2 bases to trimming and J lost 7 bases, with 9 bases between them. Per the germline V gene, CDR1 is MNHEY and CDR2 is SVGEGT. This CDR3 is 13 amino acids long. CDR3 DNA: TGTGCCAGCAGTTACCTTGGTCGCCAGCCCCAGCATTTT. This encodes CASSYLGRQPQHF.

This clonotype was detected only a few times. The chain employs TRBV20-1 and TRBJ2-2; the D gene is possibly TRBD2 (6 bases). The germline gives CDR1 DFQATT, CDR2 SNEGSKA (reference sequence). The CDR3 is 14 amino acids. The V gene lost 3 bases and the J gene lost 4 bases, with 12 bases spanning the gap. The chain's CDR3 is CSASAGGPTGELFF. For the CDR3, the DNA is TGCAGTGCTAGTGCCGGGGGTCCCACCGGGGAGCTGTTTTTT.

The chain links TRBV14 to TRBJ2-5; 8 nucleotides align to TRBD1. Gene TRBJ2-1 matches the end of the DNA better, so the J call may be wrong. Germline lookup yields CDR1 SGHDN and CDR2 FVKESK. The length of the CDR3 is 15 residues. CDR3 sequence: CASTRRTGLINEQFF. Here the CDR3 DNA reads TGTGCCAGCACCCGACGGACAGGGTTAATCAATGAGCAGTTCTTC.

There are a few counts of this clonotype. Here the CDR3 reads CASNLPIPQGTKYGYTF. In DNA, the CDR3 is TGTGCCAGCAATCTTCCCATTCCTCAAGGGACGAAATATGGCTACACCTTC. V is TRBV21-1 and J is TRBJ1-2; TRBD1 is the table's D call, not checked against the DNA. TRBV21-1 is described as a pseudogene. CDR3 size: 17 residues.

There are a few counts of this clonotype. The chain carries TRBV6-2 or TRBV6-3 and TRBJ1-3; 8 bases match TRBD1. The trim removed 6 bases at V and 0 bases at J, leaving 10 bases unmatched. This CDR3 has 17 residues. Germline V lookup: CDR1 MNHEY, CDR2 SVGEGT. CDR3 nucleotide sequence: TGTGCCAGCAGAAATCCGGGACAGGCCAGCTCTGGAAACACCATATATTTT. As protein: CASRNPGQASSGNTIYF.

This clonotype occurred many times. The V call is TRBV7-2, the J call TRBJ2-5; D is undetermined. The germline CDR1 and CDR2 sequences are SGHTA and FQGNSA. The CDR3 loop spans 13 amino acids. Trimming pared 2 bases from V and 4 bases from J, leaving 8 bases between. CDR3 sequence: CASSLWQRETQYF. The CDR3 region has the DNA TGTGCCAGCAGCTTATGGCAGAGAGAGACCCAGTACTTC.

This clonotype came up many times. The genes are TRBV7-2 and TRBJ2-3, with D possibly matching TRBD2 (5 bases). This CDR3 region has 12 residues. Trimming stripped 6 bases from V and 3 bases from J, with 7 bases between. Germline CDR1 and CDR2: SGHTA and FQGNSA. The CDR3 loop reads CASSWETDTQYF. The DNA of the CDR3 is TGTGCCAGCAGTTGGGAGACAGATACGCAGTATTTT.

This clonotype was seen only a few times. V usage is TRBV6-2 or TRBV6-3 and J usage is TRBJ2-7; D is undetermined. This CDR3 is 12 amino acids long. V shed 4 bases and J shed 4 bases, with 8 bases lying between them. Germline V CDR1 and CDR2: MNHEY, SVGEGT. The CDR3 nucleotides are TGTGCCAGCAGTTTGCGCAGGTACGAGCAGTACTTC. It encodes CASSLRRYEQYF.